Listed here are 20 T cell receptor beta chains from one sample, sequenced in a study of spatial heterogeneity in lung cancer. MiXCR was run by TCRdb on the 5' RACE reads, yielding one entry per CDR3 protein. The repertoire holds tens of thousands of distinct CDR3 sequences, with 10% to 15% as singletons. Time point given: sample taken at primary tumor resection. Without sorting, whole RNA was sequenced from tumor, nontumor lung or frozen PBMC. Sequenced here: PBMCs, sampled at surgery. These receptors were obtained from a male donor with early-stage non-small cell lung cancer.

This clonotype appeared a few times. This sequence joins TRBV20-1 and TRBJ1-4; D call uncertain. CDR3 length equals 15 residues. CDR1 DFQATT and CDR2 SNEGSKA come from the germline V gene (reference sequence). The V end lost 0 bases, the J end lost 8 bases, and 16 bases lay between the germline ends. The CDR3 sequence: CSAREDDRVEEKLFF. The CDR3, as DNA: TGCAGTGCTAGAGAAGACGACCGGGTGGAAGAAAAACTGTTTTTT.

This chain connects TRBV10-2 to TRBJ1-5; 9 positions agree with TRBD1. V dropped 6 bases and J dropped 4; count of bases not matched to a gene: 4. In germline, CDR1 is WSHSY, CDR2 SAAADI. The CDR3 is 14 residues long. In nucleotides, the CDR3 is TGCGCCAGCAGGGGGGACAGGGTGAATCAGCCCCAGCATTTT. Its protein is CASRGDRVNQPQHF.

The sample holds a few counts of this clonotype. This rearrangement joins TRBV2 to TRBJ1-5; tentative D call: TRBD1 (5 bases). This CDR3 is 12 amino acids long. Germline loops: CDR1 SNHLY, CDR2 FYNNEI. V was shortened by 5 bases and J by 7 bases, with 9 bases between the two germline ends. The CDR3 bases are TGTGCCAGCAGTAAGGAGGGGCAGCCCCAGCATTTT. Its translation is CASSKEGQPQHF.

The chain couples TRBV28 to TRBJ2-5, with TRBD2 matching over 8 bases. The CDR3 has 15 amino acids. Germline assignment: CDR1 MDHEN and CDR2 SYDVKM. J was trimmed by 5 bases and V by 1 base; bases with no gene match: 6. CDR3 protein: CASSLSGGSVETQYF. As DNA, the CDR3 is TGTGCCAGCAGTTTATCGGGAGGGTCGGTGGAGACCCAGTACTTC. The full variable domain, its missing parts supplied by reference TRBV28 and TRBJ2-5, is DVKVTQSSRYLVKRTGEKVFLECVQDMDHENMFWYRQDPGLGLRLIYFSYDVKMKEKGDIPEGYSVSREKKERFSLILESASTNQTSMYLCASSLSGGSVETQYFGPGTRLLVL.

The chain links TRBV6-2 or TRBV6-3 to TRBJ2-7; 10 bases line up with TRBD1. Germline V gene data show CDR1 as MNHEY and CDR2 as SVGEGT. This CDR3 comprises 14 residues. With 6 bases clipped from V and 5 bases from J, the junction kept 7 bases outside the gene matches. CDR3 in amino acids: CASRKRDRGHEQYF. The CDR3 bases are TGTGCCAGCAGAAAAAGGGACAGGGGCCACGAGCAGTACTTC.

Only a few counts were recorded for this clonotype. The chain employs TRBV29-1 and TRBJ2-1; D might be TRBD2 (6 bases). The CDR3 is 13 amino acids. Germline assignment: CDR1 SQVTM and CDR2 ANQGSEA. V lost 3 bases to trimming and J lost 5 bases, with 11 bases between them. The CDR3: CSVDSSDNNEQFF. The CDR3 DNA sequence: TGCAGCGTTGATTCTAGCGATAACAATGAGCAGTTCTTC.

This clonotype was recorded a few times. The V gene is TRBV20-1, the J gene TRBJ1-1; maybe TRBD1 (5 bases). The V end was cut by 0 bases, the J end by 1 base, with 12 bases between. Germline assignment: CDR1 DFQATT and CDR2 SNEGSKA (reference sequence). The CDR3 runs to 15 residues. The CDR3 is CSARDQGPANTEAFF. The CDR3 nucleotides read TGCAGTGCTAGAGATCAGGGACCAGCGAACACTGAAGCTTTCTTT.

The chain employs TRBV29-1 and TRBJ1-3; 8 bases align to TRBD1. From germline, CDR1 is SQVTM and CDR2 ANQGSEA. The CDR3 length is 13 residues. Germline trimming cut 4 bases from V and 3 bases from J; bases unmatched to any gene: 2. CDR3 in DNA: TGCAGCGTTGCGACAGGGGTTGGAAACACCATATATTTT. Translated: CSVATGVGNTIYF.

This chain connects TRBV5-6 to TRBJ2-5; TRBD2 matches at 8 bases. The germline V gene has CDR1 SGHDT and CDR2 YYEEEE. This CDR3 region has 15 residues. Losses at the gene ends were 4 bases for V and 0 bases for J; bases not matched to a gene: 5. Written as DNA, the CDR3 is TGTGCCAGCAGCCCGGGACTAGGACACCAAGAGACCCAGTACTTC. This encodes CASSPGLGHQETQYF. Looking up the rest from reference TRBV5-6 and TRBJ2-5 gives the full variable domain: DAGVTQSPTHLIKTRGQQVTLRCSPKSGHDTVSWYQQALGQGPQFIFQYYEEEERQRGNFPDRFSGHQFPNYSSELNVNALLLGDSALYLCASSPGLGHQETQYFGPGTRLLVL.

This clonotype was seen ten or more times. The chain links TRBV28 to TRBJ2-4, with 9 bases identical to TRBD1. Germline V gene lookup returns CDR1 MDHEN and CDR2 SYDVKM. The CDR3 is 14 amino acids. Germline trimming cut 3 bases from V and 7 bases from J; bases unmatched to any gene: 4. CDR3 sequence (DNA): TGTGCCAGCAGTTTTACAGGGGGCGGGAACATTCAGTACTTC. Translation: CASSFTGGGNIQYF.

This chain links TRBV10-3 with TRBJ2-3; TRBD2 might be the D (7 bases). The CDR3 runs 16 residues. V gave up 2 bases and J gave up 4 bases, with 16 bases separating them. Germline CDR1 ENHRY, CDR2 SYGVKD. The CDR3 DNA reads TGTGCCATCAGTGAGCGAGGGGGGGGATCATCAGATACGCAGTATTTT. Its translation: CAISERGGGSSDTQYF.

The rearrangement links TRBV7-2 to TRBJ2-7, with D uncertain. The germline V and J ends were trimmed by 5 bases and 6 bases, with 17 bases remaining between them. The CDR3 is 14 amino acids. The germline gives CDR1 SGHTA, CDR2 FQGNSA. As DNA, the CDR3 is TGTGCCAGCAGCCTCACCCGGGCCCTTGGCGAGCAGTACTTC. Amino acids: CASSLTRALGEQYF.

This chain connects TRBV6-6 to TRBJ2-7, with TRBD2 identical over 7 bases. Looked up from germline, CDR1 is MNHNY and CDR2 is SVGAGI (reference sequence). The CDR3 consists of 14 residues. After removal of 7 bases from V and 2 bases from J, the junction contained 8 bases not matched to a gene. CDR3 residues: CASTPAAGTYEQYF. The CDR3 nucleotides are TGTGCCAGCACCCCCGCAGCGGGGACCTACGAGCAGTACTTC.

The chain links TRBV7-6 to TRBJ2-3; 7 nucleotides agree with TRBD2. Looked up from germline, CDR1 is SGHVS and CDR2 is FNYEAQ. The V segment lost 1 base and the J segment 2 bases; nucleotides outside the gene matches: 6. The CDR3 totals 16 residues. This CDR3 is CASSLEASGLTDTQYF. The CDR3 nucleotides are TGTGCCAGCAGCTTAGAGGCTAGCGGACTCACAGATACGCAGTATTTT.

This chain joins TRBV28 and TRBJ2-1, with D maybe TRBD1 (6 bases). CDR3 size: 14 residues. The ends were cut back, 6 bases at V and 7 bases at J, with 16 bases in the middle. CDR1 MDHEN and CDR2 SYDVKM come from the germline V gene. The CDR3 DNA reads as TGTGCCAGCAGCTGGTTGGGACACTGGAATGAGCAGTTCTTC. It encodes CASSWLGHWNEQFF.

This clonotype was observed a few times. The chain employs TRBV9 and TRBJ2-3; D might be TRBD2 (5 bases). The V end was cut by 4 bases, the J end by 0 bases, with 9 bases between. The germline CDR1 and CDR2 sequences are SGDLS and YYNGEE. The CDR3 loop spans 14 amino acids. The CDR3 spells CASSQLGSTDTQYF. The CDR3 nucleotides read TGTGCCAGCAGCCAACTAGGGAGCACAGATACGCAGTATTTT. The full variable domain, in which reference TRBV9 and TRBJ2-3 provide the parts outside the CDR3, is DSGVTQTPKHLITATGQRVTLRCSPRSGDLSVYWYQQSLDQGLQFLIQYYNGEERAKGNILERFSAQQFPDLHSELNLSSLELGDSALYFCASSQLGSTDTQYFGPGTRLTVL.

This clonotype was observed many times. The V call is TRBV6-5, the J call TRBJ2-7, with 8 bases lining up with TRBD2. CDR1 is MNHEY and CDR2 is SVGAGI in the germline V gene. J was trimmed by 3 bases and V by 5 bases; bases with no gene match: 9. CDR3 length equals 15 residues. CDR3 sequence: CASSTPSGRDYEQYF. CDR3 DNA sequence: TGTGCCAGCAGTACGCCCAGCGGGAGAGACTACGAGCAGTACTTC.

V and J are TRBV12-3 or TRBV12-4 and TRBJ2-7; D is possibly TRBD1 (5 bases). The CDR3 extends over 14 amino acids. V lost 6 bases, J lost 2 bases, and 14 bases lay in between. The CDR3 here is CASRPALGAYEQYF. The CDR3 region has the DNA TGTGCCAGCAGGCCCGCTCTAGGGGCCTACGAGCAGTACTTC.

V gene TRBV6-2 or TRBV6-3 combines with J gene TRBJ2-2; 10 bases line up with TRBD1. Looked up from germline, CDR1 is MNHEY and CDR2 is SVGEGT. V trimming: 6 bases; J trimming: 0 bases; junction bases outside the gene matches: 19. The CDR3 runs to 21 residues. The CDR3 bases are TGTGCCAGCAGCGACGGGAGTGGGACAGGGGTCTTATTATCGAACACCGGGGAGCTGTTTTTT. Protein sequence: CASSDGSGTGVLLSNTGELFF.

This clonotype has a count of ten or more. The V gene is TRBV6-2 or TRBV6-3, the J gene TRBJ2-3; D not resolved. The CDR3 has 16 residues. The V gene's germline CDR1 is MNHEY and CDR2 SVGEGT. The V end lost 5 bases, the J end lost 4 bases, and 19 bases lay between the germline ends. CDR3 amino acids: CASSNRASSAADTQYF. CDR3 nucleotides: TGTGCCAGCAGTAACCGGGCCTCAAGCGCGGCAGATACGCAGTATTTT.